Presented here are 16 T cell receptor beta chains from one specimen sequenced in a study of human T cells and chemical hapten exposure. TCRdb re-called the RACE reads with MiXCR, one entry per CDR3 protein. The data contain under 400,000 distinct CDR3 sequences, roughly 4.6% of them singletons. Time point reported: pre-sensitization, week 0. As for treatment: therapeutic diphenylcyclopropenone sensitization with weekly scalp DPC. Specimen: whole blood, collected in connection with sensitization to the hapten diphenylcyclopropenone (DPC). These receptors all come from a woman in her forties or fifties with alopecia areata. Some clones in this sample may be carry-over from other donors' samples.

J is TRBJ1-1 and V is TRBV6-5; no firm D call. The CDR3 is 13 amino acids. Trimming pared 3 bases from V and 5 bases from J, leaving 10 bases between. Germline V gene data show CDR1 as MNHEY and CDR2 as SVGAGI. CDR3 in amino acids: CASSYQGRTEAFF. DNA of the CDR3: TGTGCCAGCAGTTATCAAGGGCGGACTGAAGCTTTCTTT.

This clonotype was detected ten times or more. V is TRBV24-1 and J is TRBJ2-1, with TRBD1 matching over 10 bases. This CDR3 region has 13 residues. V was clipped by 3 bases and J by 14 bases; unmatched bases: 6. In germline, CDR1 is KGHDR, CDR2 SFDVKD. DNA for the CDR3: TGTGCCACCAGTGATCTCACCGGGACAGGGGAGTTCTTC. Amino acids: CATSDLTGTGEFF.

This sequence joins TRBV2 and TRBJ1-6, with a possible D match to TRBD1 (5 bases). Trimming stripped 5 bases from V and 0 bases from J, with 8 bases between. Germline V gene lookup returns CDR1 SNHLY and CDR2 FYNNEI. This CDR3 spans 15 amino acids. The CDR3 nucleotides are TGTGCCAGCAGTCGCGACAGCTCCTATAATTCACCCCTCCACTTT. Translating gives CASSRDSSYNSPLHF.

The rearrangement joins TRBV5-1 to TRBJ1-6, with a weak D call TRBD1 (5 bases). Trimming removed 4 bases from V and 4 bases from J, with 12 bases in between. CDR1 and CDR2 (germline): SGHRS, YFSETQ. CDR3 length equals 15 residues. CDR3 sequence reads: CASSARDGYNSPLHF. The CDR3 coding sequence is TGCGCCAGCAGCGCGCGGGACGGATATAATTCACCCCTCCACTTT.

This clonotype occurred many times. The genes are TRBV11-2 and TRBJ2-1; 11 bases are shared with TRBD2. The germline V gene encodes CDR1 SGHAT and CDR2 FQNNGV. Trimming cost V 4 bases and J 7 bases; bases outside gene matches: 12. This CDR3 comprises 17 residues. CDR3 coding DNA: TGTGCCAGCAGCTCGATCATAGCGGGAGGGCCGGGGAATGAGCAGTTCTTC. This translates into CASSSIIAGGPGNEQFF.

This clonotype was counted ten times or more. The CDR3 DNA reads TGTGCCAGCAGCCCCTGGACAGGGGGCGAAGATACGCAGTATTTT. Its protein product is CASSPWTGGEDTQYF. The chain employs TRBV14 and TRBJ2-3, with TRBD1 matching over 11 bases. The J segment lost 5 bases and the V segment lost 4 bases, leaving 5 bases of the junction unmatched. CDR3 size: 15 residues. Per the germline V gene, CDR1 is SGHDN and CDR2 is FVKESK.

This clonotype was observed a handful of times. The chain combines TRBV20-1 with TRBJ2-3, with D unclear. Germline V CDR1 and CDR2: DFQATT, SNEGSKA (reference sequence). The CDR3 spans 11 residues. This chain's CDR3 is CSRRPTDTQYF. CDR3 sequence (DNA): TGCTCCCGACGGCCCACAGATACGCAGTATTTT.

This clonotype was seen many times. The CDR3 DNA is TGCAGCGTTGTTCAGTACAATGAGCAGTTCTTC. This translates into CSVVQYNEQFF. The chain has TRBV29-1 and TRBJ2-1, with D hard to call. V lost 4 bases and J lost 4, with 5 bases in between. There are 11 residues in the CDR3. Germline V CDR1 and CDR2: SQVTM, ANQGSEA.

This clonotype came up many times. The J gene is TRBJ2-1, the V gene TRBV12-3 or TRBV12-4; unclear D gene. V lost 2 bases to trimming and J lost 6 bases, with 5 bases between them. The CDR3 has 12 residues. The CDR3 coding sequence is TGTGCCAGCAGTTTAAGAGTCAATGAGCAGTTCTTC. Residues: CASSLRVNEQFF.

In its sample, this clonotype was seen many times. The chain uses TRBV4-1 and TRBJ2-5; D call uncertain. The CDR3 is made up of 14 amino acids. Trimming stripped 1 base from V and 1 base from J, with 7 bases between. The germline gives CDR1 MGHRA, CDR2 YSYEKL. The CDR3 protein is CASSQGGSQETQYF. CDR3 coding DNA: TGCGCCAGCAGCCAAGGAGGTTCCCAAGAGACCCAGTACTTC.

Ten or more counts support this clonotype. This chain uses TRBV11-2 with TRBJ2-3; TRBD2 matches 9 bases. CDR1 SGHAT and CDR2 FQNNGV come from the germline V gene. J lost 7 bases, V lost 5 bases, and 10 bases had no gene match. CDR3 length equals 15 residues. CDR3 DNA: TGTGCCAGCAGCCCCTCCCCGCTAGCGGGGTATACGCAGTATTTT. It translates to CASSPSPLAGYTQYF. Complete variable domain (other parts from reference TRBV11-2 and TRBJ2-3): EAGVAQSPRYKIIEKRQSVAFWCNPISGHATLYWYQQILGQGPKLLIQFQNNGVVDDSQLPKDRFSAERLKGVDSTLKIQPAKLEDSAVYLCASSPSPLAGYTQYFGPGTRLTVL.

The chain joins TRBV28 to TRBJ2-7; no reliable D call. Per germline, CDR1 MDHEN and CDR2 SYDVKM. The ends were cut back, 5 bases at V and 4 bases at J, with 6 bases in the middle. The CDR3 has 11 amino acids. In DNA form, the CDR3 reads TGTGCCAGCAGTGGAGTTTACGAGCAGTACTTC. Translated, it gives CASSGVYEQYF. Full variable domain (rest looked up from reference TRBV28 and TRBJ2-7): DVKVTQSSRYLVKRTGEKVFLECVQDMDHENMFWYRQDPGLGLRLIYFSYDVKMKEKGDIPEGYSVSREKKERFSLILESASTNQTSMYLCASSGVYEQYFGPGTRLTVT.

The sample holds many counts of this clonotype. The chain links TRBV3-1 to TRBJ1-1, with D perhaps matching TRBD1 (6 bases). The CDR3 length is 14 residues. Trimming cost V 4 bases and J 1 base, with 10 bases left between them. CDR1 and CDR2 (germline): LGHDT, YNNKEL (reference sequence). The CDR3 reads CASSLGTRNTEAFF. The CDR3, as DNA: TGTGCCAGCAGCCTGGGGACAAGGAACACTGAAGCTTTCTTT.

Only a few counts were recorded for this clonotype. The chain combines TRBV5-1 with TRBJ1-2; D gene unclear. Trimming stripped 0 bases from V and 6 bases from J, with 6 bases between. The germline V gene has CDR1 SGHRS and CDR2 YFSETQ. CDR3 size: 12 residues. The chain's CDR3 is CASSLDRDGYTF. In DNA form, the CDR3 reads TGCGCCAGCAGCTTGGATAGAGATGGCTACACCTTC.

In its sample, this clonotype was seen many times. The gene calls are TRBV6-1 and TRBJ2-3; 7 bases map to TRBD1. Germline assignment: CDR1 MNHNS and CDR2 SASEGT. The length of the CDR3 is 15 residues. J was trimmed by 2 bases and V by 0 bases; bases with no gene match: 2. The CDR3 sequence is CASSEATGDTDTQYF. For the CDR3, the DNA is TGTGCCAGCAGTGAAGCTACAGGGGACACAGATACGCAGTATTTT.

This clonotype was seen only a few times. The chain links TRBV27 to TRBJ2-5, with a weak D call TRBD2 (6 bases). The CDR3 length is 12 residues. CDR1 MNHEY and CDR2 SMNVEV come from the germline V gene (reference sequence). The ends were cut back, 6 bases at V and 2 bases at J, with 7 bases in the middle. The DNA for the CDR3 is TGTGCCAGCAGGGAGGGGCAAGAGACCCAGTACTTC. It is translated as CASREGQETQYF.